Shown below are 3 T cell receptor beta chains from a single sample sequenced in a study of blood T cells in healthy people across ages. Together with a sample-barcoded 5' primer, a J-beta primer mix was included in a second PCR lasting about 7 to 11 cycles. TCRdb recomputed calls from the 5' RACE reads with MiXCR, one row per CDR3 protein. This table holds some 900,000 distinct CDR3 sequences, about 44% found once. Sequencing was performed on blood. These TCRs come from a man aged 25 to 45 in good health.

The chain uses TRBV28 and TRBJ1-2; no firm D call. V dropped 1 base and J dropped 7 bases, with 16 bases sitting between them. The CDR3 extends over 15 amino acids. Looked up from germline, CDR1 is MDHEN and CDR2 is SYDVKM. CDR3 sequence: CASSLSGGLSAGYTF. The CDR3 DNA is TGTGCCAGCAGTTTATCTGGAGGGTTGAGCGCTGGCTACACCTTC.

This clonotype was counted once. The rearrangement links TRBV30 to TRBJ2-7; D remains ambiguous. CDR1 and CDR2 from the germline V gene are GTSNPN and SVGIG (reference sequence). The V and J ends lost 3 bases and 0 bases respectively, with 6 bases between them. This CDR3 is 12 amino acids long. The CDR3 loop is CAWRGLSYEQYF. The CDR3 nucleotides read TGTGCCTGGAGGGGTCTCTCCTACGAGCAGTACTTC.

The chain combines TRBV6-5 with TRBJ1-5; D is unresolved. Trimming stripped 4 bases from V and 15 bases from J, with 25 bases between. There are 15 residues in the CDR3. Germline V lookup: CDR1 MNHEY, CDR2 SVGAGI. CDR3 sequence (DNA): TGTGCCAGCAGTTCCCCTCGGACCGGCCCCTTAGGTTGGCATTTT. It specifies CASSSPRTGPLGWHF.